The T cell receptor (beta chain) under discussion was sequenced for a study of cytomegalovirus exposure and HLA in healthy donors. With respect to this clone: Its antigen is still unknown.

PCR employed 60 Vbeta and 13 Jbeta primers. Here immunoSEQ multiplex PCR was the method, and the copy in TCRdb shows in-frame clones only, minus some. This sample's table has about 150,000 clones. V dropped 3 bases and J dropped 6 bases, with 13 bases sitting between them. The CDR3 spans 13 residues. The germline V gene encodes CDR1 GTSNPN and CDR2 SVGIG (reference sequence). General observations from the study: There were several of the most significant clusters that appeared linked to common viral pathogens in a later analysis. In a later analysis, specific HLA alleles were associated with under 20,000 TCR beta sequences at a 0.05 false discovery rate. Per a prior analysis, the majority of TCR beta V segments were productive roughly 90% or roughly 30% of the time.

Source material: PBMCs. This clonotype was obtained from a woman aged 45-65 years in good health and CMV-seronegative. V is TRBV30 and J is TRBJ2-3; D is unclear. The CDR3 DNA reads TGTGCCTGGAGCCCCGTCGATGGCGATACGCAGTATTTT. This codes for CAWSPVDGDTQYF. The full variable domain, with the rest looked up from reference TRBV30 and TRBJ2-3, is SQTIHQWPATLVQPVGSPLSLECTVEGTSNPNLYWYRQAAGRGLQLLFYSVGIGQISSEVPQNLSASRPQDRQFILSSKKLLLSDSGFYLCAWSPVDGDTQYFGPGTRLTVL.